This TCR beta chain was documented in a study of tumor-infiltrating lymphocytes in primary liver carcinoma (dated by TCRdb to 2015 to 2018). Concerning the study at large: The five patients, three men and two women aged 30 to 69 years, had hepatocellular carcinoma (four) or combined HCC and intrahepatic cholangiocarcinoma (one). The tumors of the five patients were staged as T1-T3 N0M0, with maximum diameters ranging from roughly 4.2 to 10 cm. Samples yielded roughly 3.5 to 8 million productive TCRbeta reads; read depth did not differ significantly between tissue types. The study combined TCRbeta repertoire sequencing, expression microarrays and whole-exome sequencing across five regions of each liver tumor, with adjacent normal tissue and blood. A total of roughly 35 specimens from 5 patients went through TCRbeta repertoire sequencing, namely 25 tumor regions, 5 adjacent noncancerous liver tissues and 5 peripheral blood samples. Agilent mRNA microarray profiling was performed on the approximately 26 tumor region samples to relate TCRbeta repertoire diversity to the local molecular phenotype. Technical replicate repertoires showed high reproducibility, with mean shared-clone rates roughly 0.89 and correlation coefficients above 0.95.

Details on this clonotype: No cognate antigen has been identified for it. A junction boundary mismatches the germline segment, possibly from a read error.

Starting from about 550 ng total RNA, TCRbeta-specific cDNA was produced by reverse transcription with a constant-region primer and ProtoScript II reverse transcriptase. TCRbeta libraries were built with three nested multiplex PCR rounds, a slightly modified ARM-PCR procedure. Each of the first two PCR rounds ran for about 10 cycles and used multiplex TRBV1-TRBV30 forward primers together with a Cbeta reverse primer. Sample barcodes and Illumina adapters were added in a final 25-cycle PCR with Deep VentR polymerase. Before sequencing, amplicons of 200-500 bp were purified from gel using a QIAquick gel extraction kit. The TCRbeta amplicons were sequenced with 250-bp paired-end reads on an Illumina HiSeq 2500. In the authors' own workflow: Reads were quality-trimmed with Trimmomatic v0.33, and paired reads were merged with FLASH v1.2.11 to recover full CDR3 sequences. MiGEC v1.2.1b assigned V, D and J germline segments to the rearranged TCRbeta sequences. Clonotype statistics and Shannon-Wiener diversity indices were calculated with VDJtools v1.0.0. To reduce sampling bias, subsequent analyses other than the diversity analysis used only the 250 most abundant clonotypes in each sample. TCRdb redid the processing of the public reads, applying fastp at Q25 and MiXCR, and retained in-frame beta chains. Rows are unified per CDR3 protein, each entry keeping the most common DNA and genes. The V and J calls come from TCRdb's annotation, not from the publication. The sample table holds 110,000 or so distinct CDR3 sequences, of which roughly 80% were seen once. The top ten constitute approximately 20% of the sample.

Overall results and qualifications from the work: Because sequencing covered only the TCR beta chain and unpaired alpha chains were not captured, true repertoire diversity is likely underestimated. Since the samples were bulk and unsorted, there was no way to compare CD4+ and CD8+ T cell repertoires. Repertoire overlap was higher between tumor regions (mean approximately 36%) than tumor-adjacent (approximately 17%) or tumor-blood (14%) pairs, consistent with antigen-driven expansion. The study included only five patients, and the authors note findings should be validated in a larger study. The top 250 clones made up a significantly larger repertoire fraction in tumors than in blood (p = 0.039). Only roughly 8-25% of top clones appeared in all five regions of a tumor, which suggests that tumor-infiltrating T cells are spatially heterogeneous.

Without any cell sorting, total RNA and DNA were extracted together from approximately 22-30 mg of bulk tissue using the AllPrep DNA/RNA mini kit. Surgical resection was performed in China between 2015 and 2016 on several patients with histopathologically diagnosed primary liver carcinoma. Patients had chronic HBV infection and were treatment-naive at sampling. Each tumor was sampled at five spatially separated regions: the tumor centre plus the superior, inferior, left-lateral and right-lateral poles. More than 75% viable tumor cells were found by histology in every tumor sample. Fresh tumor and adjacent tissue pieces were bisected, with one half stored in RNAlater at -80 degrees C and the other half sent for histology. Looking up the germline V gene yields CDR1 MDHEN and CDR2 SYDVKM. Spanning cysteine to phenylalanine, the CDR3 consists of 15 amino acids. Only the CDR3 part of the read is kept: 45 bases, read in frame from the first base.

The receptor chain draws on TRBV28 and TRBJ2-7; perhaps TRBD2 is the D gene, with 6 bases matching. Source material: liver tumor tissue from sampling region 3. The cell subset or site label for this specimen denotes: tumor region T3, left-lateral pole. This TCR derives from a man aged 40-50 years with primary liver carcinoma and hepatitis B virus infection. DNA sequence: TGTGGCAGCAGTTTATATCAGGGACTGACTTACGAGCAGTACTTC. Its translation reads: CGSSLYQGLTYEQYF.